The 14 T cell receptor beta chains below all came from one sample that was sequenced in a study of early T cells in non-severe SARS-CoV-2 infection. TCRdb fed the 5' RACE reads into MiXCR, producing one record per CDR3 protein. The sample has about 77,000 distinct CDR3 sequences, roughly 16% seen once. Sequencing input: whole blood. The receptor set was obtained from an adult who was a healthcare worker with PCR-confirmed SARS-CoV-2 infection or an uninfected control (not recorded which).

The V call is TRBV3-1, the J call TRBJ2-2; TRBD2 is a possible D gene (5 bases). This CDR3 spans 12 amino acids. V was trimmed by 6 bases and J by 5 bases, leaving 7 bases between them. CDR1 and CDR2 from the germline V gene are LGHDT and YNNKEL (reference sequence). This CDR3 reads CASRTGTGELFF. The CDR3 DNA reads as TGTGCCAGCAGGACGGGAACCGGGGAGCTGTTTTTT.

This sequence joins TRBV29-1 and TRBJ2-5; D remains ambiguous. Germline V CDR1 and CDR2: SQVTM, ANQGSEA. V lost 0 bases and J 3 bases, leaving 8 bases between the germline ends. This CDR3 comprises 13 residues. This chain's CDR3 is CSVEEGPEETQYF. Written as DNA, the CDR3 is TGCAGCGTTGAAGAAGGTCCAGAAGAGACCCAGTACTTC.

The chain recombines TRBV9 with TRBJ2-3; D unclear. Germline loops: CDR1 SGDLS, CDR2 YYNGEE. This CDR3 spans 16 amino acids. The V and J ends lost 0 bases and 6 bases respectively, with 17 bases between them. In DNA form, the CDR3 reads TGTGCCAGCAGCGTAGGGAGAACTGACGGTGGGGATACGCAGTATTTT. It specifies CASSVGRTDGGDTQYF.

The chain couples TRBV6-5 to TRBJ1-1; maybe TRBD1 (5 bases). V was clipped by 2 bases and J by 4 bases, with 14 bases between them. The CDR3 spans 15 residues. Per germline, CDR1 MNHEY and CDR2 SVGAGI. The CDR3 reads CASSYGSRVGTEAFF. CDR3 nucleotide sequence: TGTGCCAGCAGTTACGGGTCCAGGGTCGGCACTGAAGCTTTCTTT.

This clonotype was picked up a small number of times. The chain couples TRBV7-3 to TRBJ2-3; 8 nucleotides line up with TRBD2. V trimming: 1 base; J trimming: 3 bases; junction bases outside the gene matches: 15. Germline lookup yields CDR1 SGHTA and CDR2 FQGTGA. The CDR3 contains 19 residues. CDR3 sequence reads: CASSLNHAPERESTDTQYF. CDR3 in DNA: TGTGCCAGCAGCTTAAACCACGCGCCGGAGCGGGAGTCGACAGATACGCAGTATTTT.

This clonotype was seen at least ten times. V and J are TRBV12-3 or TRBV12-4 and TRBJ2-7; 8 bases are a match to TRBD2. Germline trimming cut 4 bases from V and 1 base from J; bases unmatched to any gene: 6. The CDR3 length is 15 residues. This chain's CDR3 is CASSSTSGLSYEQYF. The CDR3 coding sequence is TGTGCCAGCAGTTCCACTAGCGGCCTATCCTACGAGCAGTACTTC.

In its sample, this clonotype was seen a few times. The rearrangement joins TRBV4-1 to TRBJ2-7, with D possibly being TRBD2 (6 bases). Germline lookup yields CDR1 MGHRA and CDR2 YSYEKL. The CDR3 has 15 residues. V was pared by 1 base and J by 2 bases, with 12 bases between. Here the CDR3 reads CASSQVFGGTYEQYF. The DNA of the CDR3 is TGCGCCAGCAGCCAAGTTTTCGGCGGGACCTACGAGCAGTACTTC.

The table lists this clonotype with many counts. The rearrangement links TRBV11-2 to TRBJ2-7, with D perhaps matching TRBD2 (5 bases). The V gene lost 0 bases and the J gene lost 2 bases, with 5 bases spanning the gap. This CDR3 region has 13 residues. The germline gives CDR1 SGHAT, CDR2 FQNNGV. The CDR3 reads CASSLDGTYEQYF. CDR3 in DNA: TGTGCCAGCAGCTTAGACGGGACCTACGAGCAGTACTTC.

V is TRBV7-3 and J is TRBJ2-1; 13 bases fit TRBD2. With 4 bases clipped from V and 6 bases from J, the junction kept 12 bases outside the gene matches. Germline CDR1 and CDR2: SGHTA and FQGTGA. The length of the CDR3 is 18 residues. The CDR3 is CASSYLWTSGRIGNEQFF. CDR3 sequence (DNA): TGTGCCAGCAGCTATCTCTGGACTAGCGGGAGAATCGGCAATGAGCAGTTCTTC.

This clonotype was seen more than once but under ten times. The junction differs from germline at one of its ends, possibly a read error. This chain joins TRBV7-7 and TRBJ2-3; possible D gene TRBD2, 5 bases. Per the germline V gene, CDR1 is SSHAT and CDR2 is FNYEAQ (reference sequence). The CDR3 has 13 residues. CDR3 nucleotides: TGTGCTAGCAGCTTAAAACTAGGAGATACGCAGTATTTT. Its protein is CASSLKLGDTQYF.

The CDR3 bases are TGTGCCAGCAGCCCCGTCAGGGATAATTCACCCCTCCACTTT. Its translation is CASSPVRDNSPLHF. The chain recombines TRBV14 with TRBJ1-6; D may be TRBD1 (5 bases). V was clipped by 4 bases and J by 5 bases, with 9 bases between them. Germline values: CDR1 SGHDN, CDR2 FVKESK. The CDR3 totals 14 residues. The variable domain in full, with the rest retrieved from reference TRBV14 and TRBJ1-6, is EAGVTQFPSHSVIEKGQTVTLRCDPISGHDNLYWYRRVMGKEIKFLLHFVKESKQDESGMPNNRFLAERTGGTYSTLKVQPAELEDSGVYFCASSPVRDNSPLHFGNGTRLTVT.

This clonotype has more than one count but fewer than ten. The CDR3 is CSARDTASLSYEQYF. CDR3 bases: TGCAGTGCTAGAGATACGGCTAGCCTCTCCTACGAGCAGTACTTC. This sequence joins TRBV20-1 and TRBJ2-7; tentatively, D is TRBD2 (5 bases). The CDR3 length is 15 residues. Trimming removed 0 bases from V and 0 bases from J, with 12 bases in between. Germline lookup yields CDR1 DFQATT and CDR2 SNEGSKA (reference sequence).

In DNA, the CDR3 is TGTGCCATCTCAGTAGCGGGGCCCAACTACAATGAGCAGTTCTTC. Protein: CAISVAGPNYNEQFF. The V call is TRBV10-3, the J call TRBJ2-1; 8 bases align to TRBD2. CDR3 length: 15 residues. Trimming at V came to 8 bases and at J to 3 bases, leaving 9 bases not matched to a gene. CDR1 and CDR2 (germline): ENHRY, SYGVKD.

The V and J genes are TRBV24-1 and TRBJ2-2; D ambiguous. The V gene lost 0 bases and the J gene lost 4 bases, with 11 bases spanning the gap. This CDR3 is built from 16 residues. CDR1 is KGHDR, CDR2 SFDVKD, per germline. CDR3 protein: CATSDLRGWSTGELFF. In nucleotides, the CDR3 is TGTGCCACCAGTGATTTGCGTGGCTGGAGCACCGGGGAGCTGTTTTTT.